This paragraph covers one T cell receptor beta chain sequence. Its specificity is not known. The CDR3 contains 13 residues. V lost 2 bases and J 4 bases, leaving 8 bases between the germline ends. From germline, CDR1 is MNHEY and CDR2 SVGAGI. This record belongs to a study of vaccination and CD4 T cells after COVID-19. The wider study: Median time from second vaccine dose to sampling was around 72 days (14 to 241).

Findings of the study overall: Spike mono-reactivity was found in 304 of 307 vaccine-specific clones from convalescent patients. The study sampled relatively few convalescent patients and omitted early post-infection timepoints.

Treatment given: roughly nine-day PBMC culture with coronavirus spike peptide pools or control peptides (ViraFEST assay). TCRs were sequenced by ViraFEST after antigen-specific T cells had been expanded with peptide pools. The Oncomine TCR Beta short-read assay was applied to DNA of cultured CD4+ T cells. MiXCR, run by TCRdb on the PCR reads, gives a single entry per CDR3 protein. Among around 6,800 distinct CDR3 sequences listed, 74% were seen once. Sample: CD4+ T cells from blood, cultured in vitro. The chain joins TRBV6-5 to TRBJ2-5; no clear D gene. The source of this sequence is a human donor who had recovered from COVID-19. As DNA, the CDR3 is TGTGCCAGCAGTTACGTCCAGGTAGAGACCCAGTACTTC. Translating it yields CASSYVQVETQYF.